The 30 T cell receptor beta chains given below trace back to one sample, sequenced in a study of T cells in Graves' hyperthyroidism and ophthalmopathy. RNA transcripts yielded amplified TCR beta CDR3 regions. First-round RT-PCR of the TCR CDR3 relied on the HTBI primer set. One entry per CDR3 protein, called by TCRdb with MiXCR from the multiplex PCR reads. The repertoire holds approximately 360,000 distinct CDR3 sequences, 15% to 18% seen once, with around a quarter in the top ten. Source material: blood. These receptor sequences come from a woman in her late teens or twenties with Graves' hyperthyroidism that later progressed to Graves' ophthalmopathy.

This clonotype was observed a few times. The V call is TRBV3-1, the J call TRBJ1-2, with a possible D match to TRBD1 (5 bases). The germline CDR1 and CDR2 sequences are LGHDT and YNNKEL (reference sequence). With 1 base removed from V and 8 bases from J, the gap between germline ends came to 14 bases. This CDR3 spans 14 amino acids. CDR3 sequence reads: CASSQGSGARGYTF. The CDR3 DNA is TGTGCCAGCAGCCAAGGATCCGGGGCGCGCGGCTACACCTTC.

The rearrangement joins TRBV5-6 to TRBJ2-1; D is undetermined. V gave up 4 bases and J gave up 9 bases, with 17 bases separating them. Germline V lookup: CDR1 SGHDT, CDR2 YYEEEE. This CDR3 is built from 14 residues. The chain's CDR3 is CASSRTSTFGEQFF. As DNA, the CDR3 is TGTGCCAGCAGCCGCACGTCGACATTCGGTGAGCAGTTCTTC.

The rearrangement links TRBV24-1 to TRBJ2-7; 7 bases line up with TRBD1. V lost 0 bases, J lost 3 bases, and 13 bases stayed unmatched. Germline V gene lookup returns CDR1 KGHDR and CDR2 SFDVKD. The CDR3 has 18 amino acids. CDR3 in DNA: TGTGCCACCAGTGATTTGCTACCCGACAGGGCCAACTTCTACGAGCAGTACTTC. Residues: CATSDLLPDRANFYEQYF.

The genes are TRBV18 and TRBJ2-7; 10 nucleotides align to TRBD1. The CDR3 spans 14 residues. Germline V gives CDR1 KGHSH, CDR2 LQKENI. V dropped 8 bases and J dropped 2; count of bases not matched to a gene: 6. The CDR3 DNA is TGTGCCAGCAAGACAGGGGGCGGTACCTACGAGCAGTACTTC. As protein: CASKTGGGTYEQYF.

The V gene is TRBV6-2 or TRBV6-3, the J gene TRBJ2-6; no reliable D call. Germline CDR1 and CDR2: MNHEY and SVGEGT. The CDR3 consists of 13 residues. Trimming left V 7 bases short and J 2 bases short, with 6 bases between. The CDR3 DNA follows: TGTGCCAGCAATACGCCTGGGGCCAACGTCCTGACTTTC. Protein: CASNTPGANVLTF.

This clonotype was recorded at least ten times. The CDR3 DNA reads TGCGCCAGCAGCCCGACAGGGTTCCACGAGCAGTACTTC. Translated, it gives CASSPTGFHEQYF. This chain joins TRBV5-1 and TRBJ2-7, with 7 bases lining up with TRBD1. Germline values: CDR1 SGHRS, CDR2 YFSETQ. The CDR3 extends over 13 amino acids. The J segment lost 5 bases and the V segment lost 4 bases, leaving 6 bases of the junction unmatched.

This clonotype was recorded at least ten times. Here the CDR3 DNA reads TGTGCCAGCAGTTGGAGGGCCCCGACAGGGGCCGAGCAGTACTTC. Amino acid sequence: CASSWRAPTGAEQYF. The chain combines TRBV27 with TRBJ2-7; TRBD1 matches 8 bases. In germline, CDR1 is MNHEY, CDR2 SMNVEV (reference sequence). The CDR3 has 15 amino acids. J gave up 6 bases and V 4 bases, and 11 bases lay outside the gene matches.

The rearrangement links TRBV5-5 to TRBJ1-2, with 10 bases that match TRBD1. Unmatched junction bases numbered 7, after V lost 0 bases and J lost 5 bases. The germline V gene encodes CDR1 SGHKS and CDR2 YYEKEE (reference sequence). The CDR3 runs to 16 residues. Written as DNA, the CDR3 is TGTGCCAGCAGCTTGGTAACGACAGGGGGCTTGTATGGCTACACCTTC. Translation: CASSLVTTGGLYGYTF.

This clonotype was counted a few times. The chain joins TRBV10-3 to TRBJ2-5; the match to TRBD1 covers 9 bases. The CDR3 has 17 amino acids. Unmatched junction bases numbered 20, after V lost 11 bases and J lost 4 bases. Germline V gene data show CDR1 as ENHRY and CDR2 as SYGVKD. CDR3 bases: TGTGCCGACCCCATGGACAGGGGCGGATTCCGAGGAGAGACCCAGTACTTC. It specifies CADPMDRGGFRGETQYF.

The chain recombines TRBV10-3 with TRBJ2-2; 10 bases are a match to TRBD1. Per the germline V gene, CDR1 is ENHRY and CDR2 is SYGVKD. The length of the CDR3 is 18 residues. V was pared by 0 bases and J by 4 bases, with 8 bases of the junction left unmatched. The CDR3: CAISESAEGTGVTGELFF. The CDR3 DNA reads TGTGCCATCAGTGAGTCAGCAGAAGGGACAGGGGTCACCGGGGAGCTGTTTTTT.

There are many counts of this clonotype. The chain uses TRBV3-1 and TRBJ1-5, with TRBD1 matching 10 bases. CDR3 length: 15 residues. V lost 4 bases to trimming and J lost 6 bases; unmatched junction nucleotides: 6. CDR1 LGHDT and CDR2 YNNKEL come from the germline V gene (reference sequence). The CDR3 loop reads CASSPKTGGGQPQHF. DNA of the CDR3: TGTGCCAGCAGCCCCAAGACAGGGGGCGGTCAGCCCCAGCATTTT.

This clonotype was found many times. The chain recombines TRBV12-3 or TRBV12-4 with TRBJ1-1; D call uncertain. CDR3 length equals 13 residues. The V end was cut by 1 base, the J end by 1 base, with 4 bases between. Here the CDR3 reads CASSLGRNTEAFF. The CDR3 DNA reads TGTGCCAGCAGTTTAGGTAGGAACACTGAAGCTTTCTTT.

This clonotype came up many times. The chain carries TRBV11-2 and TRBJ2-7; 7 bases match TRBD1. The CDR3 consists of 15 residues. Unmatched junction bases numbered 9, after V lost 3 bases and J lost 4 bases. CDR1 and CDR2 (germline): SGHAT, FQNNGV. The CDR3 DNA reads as TGTGCCAGCAGCTTGGGACCGGGACAGCTTTACGAGCAGTACTTC. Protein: CASSLGPGQLYEQYF. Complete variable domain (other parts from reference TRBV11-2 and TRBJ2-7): EAGVAQSPRYKIIEKRQSVAFWCNPISGHATLYWYQQILGQGPKLLIQFQNNGVVDDSQLPKDRFSAERLKGVDSTLKIQPAKLEDSAVYLCASSLGPGQLYEQYFGPGTRLTVT.

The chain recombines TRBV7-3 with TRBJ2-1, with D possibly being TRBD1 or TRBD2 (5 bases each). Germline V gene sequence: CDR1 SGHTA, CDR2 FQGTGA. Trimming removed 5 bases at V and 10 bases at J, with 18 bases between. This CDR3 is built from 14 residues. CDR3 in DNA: TGTGCCAGCAGCCCTACTAGGGGAACCTACGAGCAGTTCTTC. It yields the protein CASSPTRGTYEQFF.

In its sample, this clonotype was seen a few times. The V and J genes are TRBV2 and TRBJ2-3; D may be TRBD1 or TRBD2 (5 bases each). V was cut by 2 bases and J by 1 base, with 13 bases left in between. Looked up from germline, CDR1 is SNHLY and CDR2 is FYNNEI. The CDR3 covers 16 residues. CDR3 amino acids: CASSEPRDGRTDTQYF. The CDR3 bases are TGTGCCAGCAGTGAACCCCGGGACGGGCGCACAGATACGCAGTATTTT.

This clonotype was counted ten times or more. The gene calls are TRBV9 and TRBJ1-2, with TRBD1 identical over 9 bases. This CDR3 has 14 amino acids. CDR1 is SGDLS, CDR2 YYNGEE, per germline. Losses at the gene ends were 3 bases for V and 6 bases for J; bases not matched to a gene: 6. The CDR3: CASSDTGGRDGYTF. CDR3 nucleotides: TGTGCCAGCAGCGACACAGGGGGCAGGGATGGCTACACCTTC. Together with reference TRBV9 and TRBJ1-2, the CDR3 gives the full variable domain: DSGVTQTPKHLITATGQRVTLRCSPRSGDLSVYWYQQSLDQGLQFLIQYYNGEERAKGNILERFSAQQFPDLHSELNLSSLELGDSALYFCASSDTGGRDGYTFGSGTRLTVV.

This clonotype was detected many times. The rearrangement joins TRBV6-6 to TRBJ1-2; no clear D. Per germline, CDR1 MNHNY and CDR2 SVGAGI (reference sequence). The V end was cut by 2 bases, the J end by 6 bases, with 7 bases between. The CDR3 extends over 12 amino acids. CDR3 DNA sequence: TGTGCCAGCAGTTACCGGGGTAATGGCTACACCTTC. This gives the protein CASSYRGNGYTF.

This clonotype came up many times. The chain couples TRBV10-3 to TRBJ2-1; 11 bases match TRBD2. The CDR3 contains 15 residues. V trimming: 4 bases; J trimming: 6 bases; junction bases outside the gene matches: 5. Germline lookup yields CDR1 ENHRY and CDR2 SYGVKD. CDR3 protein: CAISALAGVINEQFF. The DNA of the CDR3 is TGTGCCATCAGTGCACTAGCGGGAGTTATCAATGAGCAGTTCTTC.

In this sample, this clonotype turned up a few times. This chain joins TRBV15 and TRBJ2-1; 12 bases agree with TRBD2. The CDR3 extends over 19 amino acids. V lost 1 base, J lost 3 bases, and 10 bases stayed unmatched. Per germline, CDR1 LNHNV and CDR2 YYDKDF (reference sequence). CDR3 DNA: TGTGCCACCAGCAGAGTAGCTAGCGGGAGGGCCTTGATCTACAATGAGCAGTTCTTC. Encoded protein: CATSRVASGRALIYNEQFF.

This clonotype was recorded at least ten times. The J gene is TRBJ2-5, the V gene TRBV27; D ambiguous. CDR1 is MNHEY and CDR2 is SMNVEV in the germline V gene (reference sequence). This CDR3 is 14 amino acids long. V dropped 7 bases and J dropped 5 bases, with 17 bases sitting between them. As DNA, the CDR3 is TGTGCCAGCAAACTACTAACTTCCACGGAGACCCAGTACTTC. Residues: CASKLLTSTETQYF.

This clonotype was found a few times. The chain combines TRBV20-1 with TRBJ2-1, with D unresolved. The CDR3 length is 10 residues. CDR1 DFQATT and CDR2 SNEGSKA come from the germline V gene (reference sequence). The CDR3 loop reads CTISGNEQFF. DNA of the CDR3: TGCACCATTTCTGGGAATGAGCAGTTCTTC.

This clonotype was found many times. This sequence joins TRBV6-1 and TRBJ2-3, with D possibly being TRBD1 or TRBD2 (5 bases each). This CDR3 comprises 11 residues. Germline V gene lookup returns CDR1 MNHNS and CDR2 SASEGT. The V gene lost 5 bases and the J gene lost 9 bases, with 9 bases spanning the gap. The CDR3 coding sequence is TGTGCCAGCAGTAGTAGGGACACGCAGTATTTT. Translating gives CASSSRDTQYF.

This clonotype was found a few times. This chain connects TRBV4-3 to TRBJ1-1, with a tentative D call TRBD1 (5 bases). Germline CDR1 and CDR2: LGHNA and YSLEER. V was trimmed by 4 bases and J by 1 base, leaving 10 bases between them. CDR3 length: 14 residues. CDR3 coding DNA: TGCGCCAGCAGCCTGATTAGGGGGAACACTGAAGCTTTCTTT. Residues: CASSLIRGNTEAFF.

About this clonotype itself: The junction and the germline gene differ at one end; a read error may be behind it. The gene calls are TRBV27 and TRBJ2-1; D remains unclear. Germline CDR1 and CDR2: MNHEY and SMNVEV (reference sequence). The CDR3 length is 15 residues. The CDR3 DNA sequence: TGTGCCAGCAGTTTATCAAGGAGCTCCTACAATGGGCAGTTCTTC. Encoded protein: CASSLSRSSYNGQFF.

DNA for the CDR3: TGCGCCAGCAGCTTGAGGACGGGAGCTGAGACCCAGTACTTC. It translates to CASSLRTGAETQYF. This chain links TRBV5-1 with TRBJ2-5, with D possibly TRBD2 on 6 matching bases. CDR3 length equals 14 residues. The germline CDR1 and CDR2 sequences are SGHRS and YFSETQ. The V end was cut by 1 base, the J end by 5 bases, with 12 bases between.

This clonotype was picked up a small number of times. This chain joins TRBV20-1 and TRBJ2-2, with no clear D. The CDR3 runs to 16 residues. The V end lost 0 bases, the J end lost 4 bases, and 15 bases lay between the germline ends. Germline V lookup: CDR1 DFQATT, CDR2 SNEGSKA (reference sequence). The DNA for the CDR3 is TGCAGTGCTAGAGATCAACTGAGGCAGAGCACCGGGGAGCTGTTTTTT. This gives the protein CSARDQLRQSTGELFF.

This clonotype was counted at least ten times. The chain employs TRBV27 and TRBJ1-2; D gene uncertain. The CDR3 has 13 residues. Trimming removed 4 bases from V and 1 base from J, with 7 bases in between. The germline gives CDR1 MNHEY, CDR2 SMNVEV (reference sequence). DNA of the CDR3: TGTGCCAGCAGTTCCAATCTTAACTATGGCTACACCTTC. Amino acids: CASSSNLNYGYTF.

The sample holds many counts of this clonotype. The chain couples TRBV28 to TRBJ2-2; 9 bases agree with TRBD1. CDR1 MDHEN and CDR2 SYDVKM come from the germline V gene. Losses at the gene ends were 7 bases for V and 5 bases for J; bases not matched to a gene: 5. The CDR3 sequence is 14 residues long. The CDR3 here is CASKGQGTTGELFF. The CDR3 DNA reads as TGTGCCAGCAAAGGACAGGGGACGACCGGGGAGCTGTTTTTT.

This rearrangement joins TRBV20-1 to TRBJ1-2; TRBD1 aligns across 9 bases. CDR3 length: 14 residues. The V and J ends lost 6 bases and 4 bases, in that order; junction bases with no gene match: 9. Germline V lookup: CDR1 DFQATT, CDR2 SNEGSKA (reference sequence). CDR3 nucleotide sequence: TGCAGTGCCGCCCCGGACAGGGGAATCTATGGCTACACCTTC. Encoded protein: CSAAPDRGIYGYTF.

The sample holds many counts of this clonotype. This CDR3 reads CASSLRGSSTDTQYF. The DNA for the CDR3 is TGTGCCAGCAGTTTAAGGGGGTCTAGCACAGATACGCAGTATTTT. The V call is TRBV27, the J call TRBJ2-3, with a tentative D call TRBD1 (6 bases). The CDR3 loop spans 15 amino acids. Trimming left V 2 bases short and J 0 bases short, with 9 bases between. Germline CDR1 is MNHEY and CDR2 is SMNVEV (reference sequence).